This T cell receptor beta chain was observed in a study of T cell responses to AZD1222 COVID-19 vaccine. Concerning this clone itself: Its antigen remains unidentified.

The data were produced by immunoSEQ multiplex PCR, yet TCRdb's version contains in-frame clones alone and is incomplete. The table shows over 60,000 clones, with 70% to 80% occurring only once. Study outcomes and limitations: Close to half of all spike-specific TCRs reportedly target regions of the variants that are unmutated. Donors were chiefly white British, with a greater number of females, and clonal diversity was perhaps underestimated. Just five to seven people given AZD1222 tested seropositive at baseline.

Sequenced here: peripheral blood, sampled on day 0 of MenACWY control vaccination. The TCR sequence derives from an adult in good health.

The CDR3 DNA reads TGTGCCAGCAGTCCAACCGCCGACGGCTACGAGCAGTACTTC. Protein: CASSPTADGYEQYF. The chain links TRBV6-5 to TRBJ2-7; unclear D gene. Germline V CDR1 and CDR2: MNHEY, SVGAGI. The CDR3 covers 14 residues. With 5 bases removed from V and 3 bases from J, the gap between germline ends came to 14 bases.